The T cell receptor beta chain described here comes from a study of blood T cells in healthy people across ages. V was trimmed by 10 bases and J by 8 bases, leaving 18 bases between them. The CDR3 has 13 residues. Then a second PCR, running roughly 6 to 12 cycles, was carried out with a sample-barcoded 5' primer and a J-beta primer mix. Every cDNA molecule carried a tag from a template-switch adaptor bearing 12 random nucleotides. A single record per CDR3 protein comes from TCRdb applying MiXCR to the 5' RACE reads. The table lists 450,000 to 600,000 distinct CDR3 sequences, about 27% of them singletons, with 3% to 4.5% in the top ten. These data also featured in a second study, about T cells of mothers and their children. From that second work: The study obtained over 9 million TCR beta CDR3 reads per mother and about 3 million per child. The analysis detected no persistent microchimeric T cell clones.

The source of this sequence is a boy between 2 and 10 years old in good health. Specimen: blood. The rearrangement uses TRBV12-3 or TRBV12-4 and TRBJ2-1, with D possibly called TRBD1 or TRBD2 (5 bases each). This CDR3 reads CAIPVGEWDEQFF. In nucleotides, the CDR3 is TGTGCCATCCCGGTAGGGGAGTGGGATGAGCAGTTCTTC.